The next 22 T cell receptor beta chains were all read from a single sample in a study of T cell clones after liver transplantation. Measured with immunoSEQ multiplex PCR; TCRdb has only the in-frame clones, and not every one. This sample has some 110,000 clones, with about nine tenths found just once. The sample in question was CD4+ T cells from blood, obtained 12 months after liver transplant. These receptors came from a human patient who received a liver transplant. Part of the T cells may come from the graft donor.

This chain joins TRBV5-1 and TRBJ2-1; weak D call: TRBD1 (5 bases). V was pared by 5 bases and J by 7 bases, with 25 bases between. Germline assignment: CDR1 SGHRS and CDR2 YFSETQ. The CDR3 contains 17 residues. CDR3 in DNA: TGCGCCAGCAGAGATGACAGAGGCTTATCCATCGGGAATGAGCAGTTCTTC. Translated: CASRDDRGLSIGNEQFF.

The rearrangement uses TRBV7-9 and TRBJ1-1; unclear D gene. Germline values: CDR1 SEHNR, CDR2 FQNEAQ (reference sequence). V was trimmed by 6 bases and J by 0 bases, leaving 14 bases between them. This CDR3 is 15 amino acids long. The CDR3, as DNA: TGTGCCAGCAGTGGTCCGGATATCGTGAACACTGAAGCTTTCTTT. Protein: CASSGPDIVNTEAFF.

The gene calls are TRBV5-1 and TRBJ1-2; tentatively, D is TRBD1 (6 bases). Germline-derived CDR1 and CDR2 are SGHRS and YFSETQ. The CDR3 is made up of 17 amino acids. Trimming took off 4 bases at V and 8 bases at J, with 27 bases between the two ends. Here the CDR3 reads CASSTGTPGEYFDGYTF. CDR3 DNA: TGCGCCAGCAGCACGGGGACACCCGGGGAGTATTTCGACGGCTACACCTTC.

The rearrangement links TRBV7-9 to TRBJ2-5; perhaps TRBD1 as D (6 bases). The V and J ends lost 0 bases and 2 bases respectively, with 7 bases between them. The CDR3 totals 14 residues. The germline V gene has CDR1 SEHNR and CDR2 FQNEAQ (reference sequence). CDR3 loop: CASSLARGQETQYF. The CDR3 DNA sequence: TGTGCCAGCAGCTTAGCCAGGGGACAAGAGACCCAGTACTTC.

The chain combines TRBV4-1 with TRBJ1-3; D gene ambiguous. Trimming left V 1 base short and J 0 bases short, with 7 bases between. The CDR3 length is 15 residues. In germline, CDR1 is MGHRA, CDR2 YSYEKL. The CDR3: CASSQGLSSGNTIYF. The CDR3 DNA sequence: TGCGCCAGCAGCCAAGGACTGAGCTCTGGAAACACCATATATTTT.

The CDR3 protein is CASSPPGTPGTEAFF. In nucleotides, the CDR3 is TGTGCCAGCAGCCCGCCGGGGACACCAGGTACTGAAGCTTTCTTT. V usage is TRBV7-9 and J usage is TRBJ1-1; perhaps TRBD1 as D (6 bases). The CDR3 has 15 residues. The germline CDR1 and CDR2 sequences are SEHNR and FQNEAQ (reference sequence). The germline V and J ends were trimmed by 5 bases and 5 bases, with 18 bases remaining between them.

The rearrangement links TRBV2 to TRBJ2-1, with 7 bases fitting TRBD2. Germline values: CDR1 SNHLY, CDR2 FYNNEI. This CDR3 spans 15 amino acids. Trimming at V came to 5 bases and at J to 7 bases, leaving 11 bases not matched to a gene. The CDR3 loop reads CASSSGALVANEQFF. The CDR3 DNA reads as TGTGCCAGCAGTAGCGGGGCACTAGTCGCAAATGAGCAGTTCTTC.

The V and J genes are TRBV28 and TRBJ2-7; TRBD2 matches 11 bases. In germline, CDR1 is MDHEN, CDR2 SYDVKM. The CDR3 has 15 amino acids. The V segment lost 3 bases and the J segment 7 bases; nucleotides outside the gene matches: 8. CDR3 nucleotides: TGTGCCAGCAGTTTGGTGGTAGCGGGAGGGAAAGAGCAGTACTTC. It yields the protein CASSLVVAGGKEQYF. The full variable domain, in which reference TRBV28 and TRBJ2-7 provide the parts outside the CDR3, is DVKVTQSSRYLVKRTGEKVFLECVQDMDHENMFWYRQDPGLGLRLIYFSYDVKMKEKGDIPEGYSVSREKKERFSLILESASTNQTSMYLCASSLVVAGGKEQYFGPGTRLTVT.

This chain links TRBV6-6 with TRBJ1-4, with D tentatively TRBD1 (5 bases). V was shortened by 4 bases and J by 0 bases, with 9 bases between the two germline ends. There are 15 residues in the CDR3. Looked up from germline, CDR1 is MNHNY and CDR2 is SVGAGI (reference sequence). The CDR3 sequence: CASSWGDSTNEKLFF. In nucleotides, the CDR3 is TGTGCCAGCAGTTGGGGGGATTCAACTAATGAAAAACTGTTTTTT.

The J gene is TRBJ1-2, the V gene TRBV9, with no clear D. With 0 bases removed from V and 5 bases from J, the gap between germline ends came to 8 bases. There are 13 residues in the CDR3. Germline assignment: CDR1 SGDLS and CDR2 YYNGEE. This CDR3 is CASSVGPGYGYTF. CDR3 coding DNA: TGTGCCAGCAGCGTAGGCCCCGGGTATGGCTACACCTTC.

The J gene is TRBJ2-6, the V gene TRBV5-1; TRBD1 matches at 8 bases. This CDR3 contains 15 residues. The germline V gene encodes CDR1 SGHRS and CDR2 YFSETQ. V dropped 4 bases and J dropped 3; count of bases not matched to a gene: 3. CDR3 amino acids: CASSGQGSGANVLTF. The CDR3 coding sequence is TGCGCCAGCAGCGGACAGGGTAGTGGGGCCAACGTCCTGACTTTC.

The rearrangement links TRBV4-2 to TRBJ2-3, with 9 bases identical to TRBD2. Germline trimming cut 3 bases from V and 2 bases from J; bases unmatched to any gene: 6. This CDR3 comprises 16 residues. Germline V gives CDR1 LGHNA, CDR2 YNFKEQ. As DNA, the CDR3 is TGTGCCAGCAGCCAGGGCTTAGCGGGAGCCACAGATACGCAGTATTTT. Its protein product is CASSQGLAGATDTQYF.

This chain links TRBV12-2 with TRBJ2-2. TRBV12-2 is recorded as a pseudogene. This CDR3 has 17 residues. In nucleotides, the CDR3 is TGTGCAAGTCGCTTACAAGGGGACCTCGCGAACACCGGGGAGCTGTTTTTT. Encoded protein: CASRLQGDLANTGELFF.

The chain is built from TRBV11-3 and TRBJ2-7; 16 bases match TRBD2. Germline loops: CDR1 SGHNT, CDR2 YENEEA. J gave up 7 bases and V 5 bases, and 2 bases lay outside the gene matches. The CDR3 loop spans 14 amino acids. The CDR3, as DNA: TGTGCCAGCAGCCCGGGACTAGCGGGAGGGGAGCAGTACTTC. It yields the protein CASSPGLAGGEQYF.

Judged by abundance, this clone is medium-sized. The J gene is TRBJ2-5, the V gene TRBV5-1, with 7 positions matching TRBD1. Trimming removed 7 bases from V and 1 base from J; junction bases left unmatched: 7. CDR1 and CDR2 (germline): SGHRS, YFSETQ. The CDR3 totals 14 residues. The CDR3: CASRSQGTQETQYF. The DNA for the CDR3 is TGCGCCAGCCGATCACAGGGGACCCAAGAGACCCAGTACTTC.

The V call is TRBV7-8, the J call TRBJ1-5; TRBD1 is a possible D gene (5 bases). Trimming stripped 0 bases from V and 9 bases from J, with 12 bases between. Germline loops: CDR1 SGHVS, CDR2 FQNEAQ. The CDR3 contains 14 residues. DNA of the CDR3: TGTGCCAGCAGCTTAGCGGGAGGGGCAAGGCCCCAGCATTTT. Its translation: CASSLAGGARPQHF.

The rearrangement uses TRBV2 and TRBJ2-3; 7 positions match TRBD2. Losses at the gene ends were 8 bases for V and 2 bases for J; bases not matched to a gene: 7. The germline CDR1 and CDR2 sequences are SNHLY and FYNNEI. This CDR3 region has 14 residues. Here the CDR3 reads CASEGSGITDTQYF. CDR3 nucleotides: TGTGCCAGCGAAGGAAGCGGGATCACAGATACGCAGTATTTT.

The chain joins TRBV19 to TRBJ2-1, with 13 bases aligning to TRBD2. This CDR3 comprises 18 residues. J was trimmed by 4 bases and V by 6 bases; bases with no gene match: 12. The germline gives CDR1 LNHDA, CDR2 SQIVND (reference sequence). In DNA, the CDR3 is TGTGCCAGTAGAGCCGGACTAGCGGGAGCTCCAATTTACAATGAGCAGTTCTTC. Its translation: CASRAGLAGAPIYNEQFF.

V and J are TRBV2 and TRBJ1-1, with D perhaps TRBD1 (5 bases). The V end was cut by 8 bases, the J end by 5 bases, with 15 bases between. The CDR3 contains 13 residues. Looked up from germline, CDR1 is SNHLY and CDR2 is FYNNEI. This CDR3 is CASSWGGGTEAFF. The DNA of the CDR3 is TGTGCCAGCTCTTGGGGCGGAGGAACTGAAGCTTTCTTT.

This clone was seen just once. The chain recombines TRBV7-3 with TRBJ2-2, with D possibly matching TRBD2 (6 bases). Between the trimmed V and J ends, which lost 1 base and 0 bases, there was a span of 9 bases. The length of the CDR3 is 16 residues. The V gene's germline CDR1 is SGHTA and CDR2 FQGTGA. The CDR3 DNA is TGTGCCAGCAGCTTAAATGGCGGGACGAACACCGGGGAGCTGTTTTTT. Its protein product is CASSLNGGTNTGELFF.

V is TRBV11-2 and J is TRBJ2-7, with 8 positions matching TRBD2. The CDR3 length is 15 residues. Germline V gives CDR1 SGHAT, CDR2 FQNNGV. The J segment lost 3 bases and the V segment lost 1 base, leaving 5 bases of the junction unmatched. The chain's CDR3 is CASSLATSGRYEQYF. The DNA for the CDR3 is TGTGCCAGCAGCTTAGCAACTAGCGGTCGCTACGAGCAGTACTTC.

The chain couples TRBV5-1 to TRBJ2-1; D is uncertain. Trimming cost V 0 bases and J 5 bases, with 30 bases left between them. Germline V CDR1 and CDR2: SGHRS, YFSETQ. This CDR3 is 21 amino acids long. This CDR3 is CASSLAPLNSYRSDNNNEQFF. The DNA of the CDR3 is TGCGCCAGCAGCTTGGCTCCCCTTAACTCTTACAGATCCGATAACAACAATGAGCAGTTCTTC.